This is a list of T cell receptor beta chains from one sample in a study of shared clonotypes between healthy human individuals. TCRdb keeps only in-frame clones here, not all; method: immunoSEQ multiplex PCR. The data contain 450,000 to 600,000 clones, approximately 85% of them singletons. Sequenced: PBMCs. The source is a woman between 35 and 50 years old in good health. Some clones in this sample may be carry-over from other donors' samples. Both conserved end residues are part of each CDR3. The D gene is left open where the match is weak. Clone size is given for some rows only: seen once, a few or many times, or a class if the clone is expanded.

CDR3: CASSFGGRANGELFF
DNA: TGTGCCAGCAGCTTTGGCGGGAGGGCCAACGGGGAGCTGTTTTTT
size: NA
length: 15
J: TRBJ2-2
D: TRBD2
V: TRBV7-8

CDR3: CAISPSATGELFF
DNA: TGTGCCATTTCCCCTAGCGCCACCGGGGAGCTGTTTTTT
size: NA
length: 13
J: TRBJ2-2
D: NA
V: TRBV10-3

CDR3: CASSLGREETQYF
DNA: TGTGCCAGCAGTTTAGGGCGCGAAGAGACCCAGTACTTC
size: NA
length: 13
J: TRBJ2-5
D: NA
V: TRBV27

CDR3: CASRRGQNTGELFF
DNA: TGTGCCAGCAGACGGGGACAGAACACCGGGGAGCTGTTTTTT
size: NA
length: 14
J: TRBJ2-2
D: NA
V: TRBV6-6

CDR3: CASTLLNQPQHF
DNA: TGTGCCAGCACTCTGTTGAATCAGCCCCAGCATTTT
size: few
length: 12
J: TRBJ1-5
D: NA
V: TRBV28

CDR3: CASSFREGGNEQFF
DNA: TGCGCCAGCAGCTTCAGGGAAGGGGGTAATGAGCAGTTCTTC
size: once
length: 14
J: TRBJ2-1
D: NA
V: TRBV5-1

CDR3: CASSLTGNGGGNTEAFF
DNA: TGCGCCAGCAGCTTAACCGGGAACGGGGGAGGGAACACTGAAGCTTTCTTT
size: once
length: 17
J: TRBJ1-1
D: NA
V: TRBV5-1

CDR3: CASSLNEYEQFF
DNA: TGTGCCAGCAGCTTAAATGAATATGAGCAGTTCTTC
size: NA
length: 12
J: TRBJ2-1
D: NA
V: TRBV7-3

CDR3: CASSSPRGRSEKLFF
DNA: TGTGCCAGCAGCTCTCCTAGGGGGCGCAGTGAAAAACTGTTTTTT
size: NA
length: 15
J: TRBJ1-4
D: TRBD1
V: TRBV11-2

CDR3: CAWSVQGEKLFF
DNA: TGTGCCTGGAGTGTACAGGGTGAAAAACTGTTTTTT
size: NA
length: 12
J: TRBJ1-4
D: NA
V: TRBV30